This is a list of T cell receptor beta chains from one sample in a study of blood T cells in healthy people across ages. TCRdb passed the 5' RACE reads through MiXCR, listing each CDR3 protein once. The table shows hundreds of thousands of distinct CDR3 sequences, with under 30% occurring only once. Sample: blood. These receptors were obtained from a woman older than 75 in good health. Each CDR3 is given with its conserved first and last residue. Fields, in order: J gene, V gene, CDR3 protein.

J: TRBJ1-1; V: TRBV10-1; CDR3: CASSEPGREAFF
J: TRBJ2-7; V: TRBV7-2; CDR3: CASSFTGTRQQYF
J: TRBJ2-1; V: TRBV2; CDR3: CASSSSGGALWNEQFF
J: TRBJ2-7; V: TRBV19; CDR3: CASRRRGADNEQYF
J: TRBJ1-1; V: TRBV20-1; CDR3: CSAKTGATEAFF
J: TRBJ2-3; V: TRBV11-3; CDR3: CASSSLLPTGSADTQYF
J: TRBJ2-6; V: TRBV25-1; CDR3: CASSKGRGFGANVLTF
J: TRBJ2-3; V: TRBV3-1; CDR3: CASSQDQAEDTQYF
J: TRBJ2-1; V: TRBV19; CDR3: CASRTLAGGFNEQFF
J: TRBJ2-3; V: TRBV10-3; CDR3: CANQRGSTDTQYF
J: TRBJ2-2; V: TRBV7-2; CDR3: CASSLDRALAGELFF
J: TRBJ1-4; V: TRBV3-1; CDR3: CASSTGLTATNEKLFF
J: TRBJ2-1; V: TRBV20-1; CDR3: CSARRQGRINEQFF
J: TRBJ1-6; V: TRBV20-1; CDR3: CSARAKVYNSPLHF
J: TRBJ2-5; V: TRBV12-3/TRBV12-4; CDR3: CASSLKETRETQYF
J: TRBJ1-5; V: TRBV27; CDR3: CASSFVRGSNQPQHF
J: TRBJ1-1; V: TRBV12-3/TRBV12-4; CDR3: CASSLLGFEAFF
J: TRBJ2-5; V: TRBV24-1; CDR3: CATSDPRNSGGTQYF
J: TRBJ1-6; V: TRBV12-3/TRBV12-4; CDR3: CARNLGRRQPYNSPLHF
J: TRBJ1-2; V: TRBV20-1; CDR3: CSARVMRTGDYGYTF
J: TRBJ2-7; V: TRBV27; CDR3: CASSLRIAGVHEQYF
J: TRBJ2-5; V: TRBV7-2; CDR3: CASSFGVLAGGSETQYF
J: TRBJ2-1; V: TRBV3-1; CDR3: CASSQQTGITQETQFF
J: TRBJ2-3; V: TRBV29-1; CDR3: CSVEGRDGGALLSTDTQYF
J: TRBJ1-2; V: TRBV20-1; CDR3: CSASQRTSYGYTF
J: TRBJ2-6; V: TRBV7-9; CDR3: CASSLARGSGANVLTF
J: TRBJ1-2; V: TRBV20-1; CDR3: CRAKESYGYTF
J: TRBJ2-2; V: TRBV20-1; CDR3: CSASPNGMRVTGELFF
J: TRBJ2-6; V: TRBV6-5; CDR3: CVSSYSIGGSGANVLTF